The 20 T cell receptor beta chains in this list originate from one sample, sequenced in a study of human T cells and chemical hapten exposure. TCRdb independently ran MiXCR on the RACE reads; one entry per CDR3 protein. Of roughly 200,000 distinct CDR3 sequences in the sample, around 25% were seen once. As for time point: patch test 3, about 24 weeks after DPC sensitization. The treatment denotes: therapeutic diphenylcyclopropenone sensitization with weekly scalp DPC. The specimen comprised whole blood, sampled in connection with sensitization to the hapten diphenylcyclopropenone (DPC). The origin of the receptors is a middle-aged woman with alopecia areata. Some clones in this sample may be carry-over from other donors' samples.

CDR3 coding DNA: TGTGCCAGCAGTTCGGGACACCGGCGGGGAAACATTCAGTACTTC. Translated: CASSSGHRRGNIQYF. The V gene is TRBV28, the J gene TRBJ2-4; D may correspond to TRBD1 or TRBD2 (6 bases each). The germline V gene has CDR1 MDHEN and CDR2 SYDVKM. The CDR3 covers 15 residues. The germline V and J ends were trimmed by 4 bases and 6 bases, with 16 bases remaining between them.

This clonotype was counted many times. The V call is TRBV5-1, the J call TRBJ2-3, with TRBD1 matching 9 bases. This CDR3 contains 16 residues. Losses at the gene ends were 5 bases for V and 4 bases for J; bases not matched to a gene: 11. Germline assignment: CDR1 SGHRS and CDR2 YFSETQ. CDR3 nucleotide sequence: TGCGCCAGCAGTCTCGGAAAACAGGGGGCGGCAGATACGCAGTATTTT. It is translated as CASSLGKQGAADTQYF.

This clonotype has more than one count but fewer than ten. The J gene is TRBJ1-1, the V gene TRBV6-1; unclear D gene. Trimming removed 6 bases at V and 6 bases at J, with 14 bases between. Germline-derived CDR1 and CDR2 are MNHNS and SASEGT. There are 13 residues in the CDR3. CDR3 sequence (DNA): TGTGCCAGCAGAGGTGGGGTAGGAGCTGAAGCTTTCTTT. Translation: CASRGGVGAEAFF.

CDR3: CASSTFDRGDEQYF. As DNA, the CDR3 is TGTGCCAGCAGTACCTTCGACAGGGGCGACGAGCAGTACTTC. The chain employs TRBV28 and TRBJ2-7; 8 bases align to TRBD1. Germline V gene lookup returns CDR1 MDHEN and CDR2 SYDVKM. There are 14 residues in the CDR3. J lost 5 bases, V lost 5 bases, and 8 bases had no gene match.

This clonotype was recorded at least ten times. This chain joins TRBV20-1 and TRBJ1-5; 7 nucleotides line up with TRBD1. V was pared by 2 bases and J by 3 bases, with 4 bases of the junction left unmatched. Germline V gene lookup returns CDR1 DFQATT and CDR2 SNEGSKA (reference sequence). The CDR3 is made up of 14 amino acids. In DNA form, the CDR3 reads TGCAGTGCTAGAAAGGGGACAGACAATCAGCCCCAGCATTTT. Its protein product is CSARKGTDNQPQHF.

This clonotype showed up just a few times. V is TRBV5-1 and J is TRBJ2-7; D uncertain. Trimming cost V 6 bases and J 2 bases, with 9 bases left between them. CDR3 length: 12 amino acids. Germline V CDR1 and CDR2: SGHRS, YFSETQ. The CDR3 here is CASKSEPYEQYF. DNA of the CDR3: TGCGCCAGCAAATCGGAACCCTACGAGCAGTACTTC.

In its sample, this clonotype was seen many times. J is TRBJ2-3 and V is TRBV29-1; D unresolved. V was pared by 7 bases and J by 1 base, with 9 bases between. The CDR3 covers 12 residues. CDR1 is SQVTM and CDR2 is ANQGSEA in the germline V gene. The CDR3 region is CSACPGTDTQYF. CDR3 bases: TGCAGCGCCTGCCCCGGCACAGATACGCAGTATTTT.

This rearrangement joins TRBV7-2 to TRBJ2-2, with D unclear. The CDR3 contains 15 residues. Germline CDR1 SGHTA, CDR2 FQGNSA. V was pared by 2 bases and J by 0 bases, with 7 bases between. CDR3 in DNA: TGTGCCAGCAGCTTAAGCCGCTCGAACACCGGGGAGCTGTTTTTT. This translates into CASSLSRSNTGELFF.

The chain links TRBV6-5 to TRBJ2-1; D gene uncertain. V was shortened by 6 bases and J by 0 bases, with 9 bases between the two germline ends. CDR3 length equals 14 residues. The germline gives CDR1 MNHEY, CDR2 SVGAGI. The CDR3 protein is CASRLRNSYNEQFF. In DNA, the CDR3 is TGTGCCAGCAGACTCCGAAACTCCTACAATGAGCAGTTCTTC.

This clonotype was detected a few times. The CDR3 region is CSSLAGALPDTQYF. Here the CDR3 DNA reads TGCAGCTCCCTCGCGGGGGCTCTCCCAGATACGCAGTATTTT. The rearrangement links TRBV29-1 to TRBJ2-3; weak D call: TRBD2 (7 bases). The CDR3 is 14 amino acids. In germline, CDR1 is SQVTM, CDR2 ANQGSEA. V lost 8 bases, J lost 4 bases, and 19 bases lay in between.

This clonotype has a handful of counts. The V and J genes are TRBV11-2 and TRBJ2-1; TRBD1 matches 7 bases. The CDR3 loop spans 14 amino acids. V shed 1 base, J shed 9 bases, and the junction held 6 bases outside the gene matches. Germline CDR1 reads SGHAT; CDR2 reads FQNNGV. The CDR3 nucleotides read TGTGCCAGCAGCTTAGTCCAGGGGGAAGGTGAGCAGTTCTTC. Amino acids: CASSLVQGEGEQFF.

The rearrangement uses TRBV7-2 and TRBJ1-1; possible D gene TRBD1, 5 bases. CDR3 size: 13 residues. Germline CDR1 SGHTA, CDR2 FQGNSA. The ends were cut back, 1 base at V and 5 bases at J, with 8 bases in the middle. CDR3 DNA: TGTGCCAGCAGCTTAGACAGGCAAACTGAAGCTTTCTTT. As protein: CASSLDRQTEAFF.

This clonotype showed up just a few times. The rearrangement links TRBV6-2 or TRBV6-3 to TRBJ2-5, with TRBD2 as a possible D gene (6 bases). V shed 0 bases and J shed 5 bases, with 10 bases lying between them. This CDR3 contains 14 residues. CDR1 MNHEY and CDR2 SVGEGT come from the germline V gene. The CDR3 loop is CASSYSAGRETQYF. CDR3 nucleotides: TGTGCCAGCAGTTACTCGGCAGGGAGGGAGACCCAGTACTTC.

The rearrangement uses TRBV29-1 and TRBJ2-5, with a weak D call TRBD1 (7 bases). Trimming pared 0 bases from V and 2 bases from J, leaving 19 bases between. CDR1 SQVTM and CDR2 ANQGSEA come from the germline V gene. The CDR3 totals 17 residues. Here the CDR3 reads CSVEDKQGTRGQETQYF. CDR3 sequence (DNA): TGCAGCGTTGAAGATAAACAGGGGACCCGGGGGCAAGAGACCCAGTACTTC.

This clonotype was observed a handful of times. V gene TRBV7-2 combines with J gene TRBJ2-3; 13 bases agree with TRBD2. This CDR3 region has 16 residues. Germline CDR1 SGHTA, CDR2 FQGNSA. V lost 5 bases to trimming and J lost 3 bases; unmatched junction nucleotides: 5. The CDR3 is CASSRTSGSTTDTQYF. The CDR3, as DNA: TGTGCCAGCAGCAGGACTAGCGGGAGTACAACAGATACGCAGTATTTT.

The V gene is TRBV6-2 or TRBV6-3, the J gene TRBJ2-7; TRBD1 is a possible D gene (5 bases). Trimming left V 5 bases short and J 7 bases short, with 12 bases between. Germline V gives CDR1 MNHEY, CDR2 SVGEGT. The CDR3 runs 12 residues. The CDR3 DNA sequence: TGTGCCAGCAGTGACAGCCTCCGGGAGCAGTACTTC. Its protein product is CASSDSLREQYF.

The CDR3 is CASSLRQGSGKLFF. The CDR3 DNA reads TGTGCCAGCAGTTTACGACAGGGGTCCGGAAAACTGTTTTTT. The chain employs TRBV27 and TRBJ1-4; 8 bases map to TRBD1. The CDR3 is 14 residues long. Germline values: CDR1 MNHEY, CDR2 SMNVEV (reference sequence). Trimming took 2 bases from V and 10 from J; bases not matched to a gene: 6.

Ten or more counts support this clonotype. The chain has TRBV27 and TRBJ2-3; D not resolved. Germline assignment: CDR1 MNHEY and CDR2 SMNVEV (reference sequence). The CDR3 covers 17 residues. V shed 2 bases and J shed 0 bases, with 15 bases lying between them. The DNA for the CDR3 is TGTGCCAGCAGTTTAGACGTCTCGCGGAGTAGCACAGATACGCAGTATTTT. It is translated as CASSLDVSRSSTDTQYF.

The chain links TRBV28 to TRBJ1-5; D is perhaps TRBD1 (5 bases). The CDR3 has 14 amino acids. The V end lost 7 bases, the J end lost 5 bases, and 15 bases lay between the germline ends. Germline V gene sequence: CDR1 MDHEN, CDR2 SYDVKM. CDR3 protein: CASIPTGYDQPQHF. CDR3 bases: TGTGCCAGCATTCCAACAGGATACGATCAGCCCCAGCATTTT.

V gene TRBV20-1 combines with J gene TRBJ2-4; 8 bases fit TRBD1. From germline, CDR1 is DFQATT and CDR2 SNEGSKA (reference sequence). With 3 bases clipped from V and 2 bases from J, the junction kept 6 bases outside the gene matches. The CDR3 is 15 amino acids. The CDR3: CSASRQGISKNIQYF. The DNA for the CDR3 is TGCAGTGCTAGTCGACAGGGGATATCCAAAAACATTCAGTACTTC.